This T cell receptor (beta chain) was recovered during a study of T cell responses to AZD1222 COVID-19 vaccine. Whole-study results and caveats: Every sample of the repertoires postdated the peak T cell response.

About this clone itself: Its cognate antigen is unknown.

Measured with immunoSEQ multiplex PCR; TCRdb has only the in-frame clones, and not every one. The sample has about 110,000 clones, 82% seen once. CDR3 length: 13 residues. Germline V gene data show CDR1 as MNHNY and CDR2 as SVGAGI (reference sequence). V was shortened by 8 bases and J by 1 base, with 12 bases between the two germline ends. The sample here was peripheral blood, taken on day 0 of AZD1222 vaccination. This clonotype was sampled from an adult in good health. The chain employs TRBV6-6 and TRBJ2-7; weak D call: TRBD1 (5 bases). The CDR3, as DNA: TGTGCCAGCTCGTGGGGCCTGTCCTACGAGCAGTACTTC. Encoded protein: CASSWGLSYEQYF.